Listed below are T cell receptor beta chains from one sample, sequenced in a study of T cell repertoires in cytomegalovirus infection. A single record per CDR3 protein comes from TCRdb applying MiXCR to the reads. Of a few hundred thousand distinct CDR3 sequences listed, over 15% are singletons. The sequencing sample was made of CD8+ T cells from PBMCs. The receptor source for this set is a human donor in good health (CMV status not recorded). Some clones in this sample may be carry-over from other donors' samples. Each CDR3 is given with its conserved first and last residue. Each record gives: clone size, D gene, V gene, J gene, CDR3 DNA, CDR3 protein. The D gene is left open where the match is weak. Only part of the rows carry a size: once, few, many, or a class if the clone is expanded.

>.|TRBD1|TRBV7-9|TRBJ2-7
TGTGCCAGCAGCTCCGGGACAGGGATTTTCGAGCAGTACTTC
CASSSGTGIFEQYF
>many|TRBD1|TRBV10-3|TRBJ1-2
TGTGCCATCAGTGAGACCAACAGGGGACCCGAGTACCCAGACTATGGCTACACCTTC
CAISETNRGPEYPDYGYTF
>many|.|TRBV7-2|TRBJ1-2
TGTGCCAGCAGCTTAAAGTCTAGTGGCTACACCTTC
CASSLKSSGYTF
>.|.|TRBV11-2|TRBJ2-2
TGTGCCAGCAGCTTAGCGGTCTACATCGCGAACACCGGGGAGCTGTTTTTT
CASSLAVYIANTGELFF
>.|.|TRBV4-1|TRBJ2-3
TGCGCCAGCAGCCAAGAATCATCCGGCGGCACAGATACGCAGTATTTT
CASSQESSGGTDTQYF
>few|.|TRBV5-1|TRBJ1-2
TGCGCCAGCAGCTTGGAATTGGCACCTAACTATGGCTACACCTTC
CASSLELAPNYGYTF
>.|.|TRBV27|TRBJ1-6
TGTGCCAGCAGTCCTCGGTGGGGGGCGAATTCACCCCTCCACTTT
CASSPRWGANSPLHF
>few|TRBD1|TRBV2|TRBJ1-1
TGTGCCAGCGGGGAAACAGGGGGCTGGACTGAAGCTTTCTTT
CASGETGGWTEAFF
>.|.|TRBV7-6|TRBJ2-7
TGTGCCAGCAGCGGCCTGCAGGACCACTACGAGCAGTACTTC
CASSGLQDHYEQYF
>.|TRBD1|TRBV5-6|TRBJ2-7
TGTGCCAGCAGCCCAAGACAGGGGTTCTTCTACGAGCAGTACTTC
CASSPRQGFFYEQYF
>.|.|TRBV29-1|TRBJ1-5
TGCAGCGTTGGGGGCCATTCTAGCAATCAGCCCCAGCATTTT
CSVGGHSSNQPQHF
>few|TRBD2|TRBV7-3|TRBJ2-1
TGTGCCAGCAGCGTAGCCGGGACTAGCGGGGGCCATGAGCAGTTCTTC
CASSVAGTSGGHEQFF
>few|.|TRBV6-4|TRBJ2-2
TGTGCCAGCAGTGACGACATAAACACCGGGGAGCTGTTTTTT
CASSDDINTGELFF
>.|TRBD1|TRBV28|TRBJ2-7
TGTGCCAGCAGTCTAACAGGGGGCGAAAGCTACGAGCAGTACTTC
CASSLTGGESYEQYF
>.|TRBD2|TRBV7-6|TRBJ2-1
TGTGCCAGCAGCGGGAGCGGGGGGGCCTACAATGAGCAGTTCTTC
CASSGSGGAYNEQFF
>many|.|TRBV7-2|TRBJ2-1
TGTGCCAGCAGCTTGTCAGGTGATGGGGGCGGTGAGCAGTTCTTC
CASSLSGDGGGEQFF
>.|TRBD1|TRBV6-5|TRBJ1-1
TGTGCCAGCAGTTATCCAGGGACAGGGGCGAACACTGAAGCTTTCTTT
CASSYPGTGANTEAFF
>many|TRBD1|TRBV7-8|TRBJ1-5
TGTGCCAGCAGCTACACAGGGGAGGGATATAGCAATCAGCCCCAGCATTTT
CASSYTGEGYSNQPQHF
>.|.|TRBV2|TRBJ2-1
TGTGCCAGCAGTGGGTACTCCTACAATGAGCAGTTCTTC
CASSGYSYNEQFF
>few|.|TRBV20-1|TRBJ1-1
TGCAGTGCTAGAATCGGAAGAGGGGACACTGAAGCTTTCTTT
CSARIGRGDTEAFF
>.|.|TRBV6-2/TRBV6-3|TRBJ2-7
TGTGCCACCAAGACCTTGGGCGTTCGGAACGAGCAGTACTTC
CATKTLGVRNEQYF
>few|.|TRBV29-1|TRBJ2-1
TGCAGCGGCCTGGGAGGTCTCTACAATGAGCAGTTCTTC
CSGLGGLYNEQFF
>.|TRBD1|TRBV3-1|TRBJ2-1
TGTGCCAGCAGCCAAACAGGGGCCACGGGCTACAATGAGCAGTTCTTC
CASSQTGATGYNEQFF